These 17 T cell receptor beta chains came from one sample sequenced in a study of T cell clusters in autoimmune cytopenias. Some 38,000 genome equivalents of blood DNA were amplified for TRB. TRB was amplified by touch-down multiplex PCR, primer pools A and B combined. TCRdb reworked the multiplex PCR reads into one entry per CDR3 protein, no DNA. The sample features about 3,400 distinct CDR3 sequences, with about 7% in its top ten. The sample also formed part of further work on T cell repertoires in aging, cancer and after chemotherapy.

Sequenced material: peripheral blood. The source of these receptors is a human donor in good health.

This clonotype ranks as medium-sized (0.01 to 0.1%) in terms of frequency. The genes are TRBV20-1 and TRBJ2-7; lacking DNA, the TRBD2 call made by TCRdb goes unchecked. This CDR3 comprises 14 residues. Germline-derived CDR1 and CDR2 are DFQATT and SNEGSKA (reference sequence). This CDR3 reads CSAMEDTKGYEQYF.

This clonotype is identified as medium-sized from frequency. V usage is TRBV6-1 and J usage is TRBJ2-7; TCRdb lists TRBD1, though no DNA is available to test this call. CDR1 MNHNS and CDR2 SASEGT come from the germline V gene. CDR3 size: 14 residues. The CDR3 sequence: CASSARGGRNEQYF.

This clonotype registers medium-sized by frequency. The chain carries TRBV11-3 and TRBJ2-3; TCRdb outputs TRBD2, but without DNA this stays unchecked. The CDR3 sequence is 16 residues long. Germline V lookup: CDR1 SGHNT, CDR2 YENEEA. CDR3 protein: CASSSGGLAGGYTQYF.

CDR3 sequence: CASSEAWVVTTPYEQYF. The rearrangement uses TRBV2 and TRBJ2-7. The CDR3 is made up of 17 amino acids. CDR1 is SNHLY, CDR2 FYNNEI, per germline.

V is TRBV19 and J is TRBJ2-3; TCRdb reports TRBD1, a call that lacks DNA to check it against. Germline CDR1 is LNHDA and CDR2 is SQIVND (reference sequence). CDR3 length: 16 amino acids. CDR3 protein: CASSWGLSPEADTQYF. The whole variable domain, filled in from reference TRBV19 and TRBJ2-3, reads DGGITQSPKYLFRKEGQNVTLSCEQNLNHDAMYWYRQDPGQGLRLIYYSQIVNDFQKGDIAEGYSVSREKKESFPLTVTSAQKNPTAFYLCASSWGLSPEADTQYFGPGTRLTVL.

This rearrangement joins TRBV10-2 to TRBJ2-1; no DNA is available, so the TRBD1 call from TCRdb remains unchecked. CDR3 length equals 17 residues. Germline V gives CDR1 WSHSY, CDR2 SAAADI. CDR3 residues: CASSEDRDRVSRNEQFF.

This clonotype is labeled medium-sized based on frequency. The chain employs TRBV20-1 and TRBJ1-1. The CDR3 spans 14 residues. The germline gives CDR1 DFQATT, CDR2 SNEGSKA (reference sequence). The CDR3 sequence is CSARGRQQNTEAFF.

This rearrangement joins TRBV7-6 to TRBJ1-4. Germline CDR1 and CDR2: SGHVS and FNYEAQ. The length of the CDR3 is 15 residues. CDR3 in amino acids: CASSLTGATNEKLFF. The complete variable domain, with remaining parts taken from reference TRBV7-6 and TRBJ1-4, reads GAGVSQSPRYKVTKRGQDVALRCDPISGHVSLYWYRQALGQGPEFLTYFNYEAQQDKSGLPNDRFSAERPEGSISTLTIQRTEQRDSAMYRCASSLTGATNEKLFFGSGTQLSVL.

The V and J genes are TRBV21-1 and TRBJ2-5. TRBV21-1 is a pseudogene segment. The CDR3 length is 15 residues. The CDR3 protein is CASSLLWAVQETQYF.

By frequency, this clonotype registers medium-sized. The rearrangement links TRBV27 to TRBJ1-1; TCRdb returns TRBD1, unconfirmable since there is no DNA. Germline-derived CDR1 and CDR2 are MNHEY and SMNVEV (reference sequence). The CDR3 extends over 14 amino acids. The CDR3 loop reads CASSRTGGVTEAFF.

Considering frequency, this clonotype is medium-sized. The chain carries TRBV19 and TRBJ2-3; the TRBD2 assignment by TCRdb is unverifiable without DNA. This CDR3 comprises 14 residues. Germline CDR1 reads LNHDA; CDR2 reads SQIVND (reference sequence). The CDR3 region is CASSSGRSTDTQYF.

This clonotype ranks as medium-sized in terms of frequency. The chain has TRBV18 and TRBJ1-2. From germline, CDR1 is KGHSH and CDR2 LQKENI. The CDR3 totals 14 residues. This chain's CDR3 is CASSQNSQNYGYTF.

Frequency places this clonotype as medium-sized. The chain combines TRBV7-2 with TRBJ2-3; with no DNA, the TCRdb D assignment of TRBD2 cannot be verified. The germline V gene has CDR1 SGHTA and CDR2 FQGNSA. This CDR3 is built from 16 residues. The CDR3 sequence: CASSLGSGRGTDTQYF.

This clonotype is medium-sized by frequency. The chain combines TRBV15 with TRBJ2-2; TCRdb designates TRBD2, a call that cannot be tested without DNA. The germline CDR1 and CDR2 sequences are LNHNV and YYDKDF (reference sequence). The CDR3 length is 17 residues. The CDR3 sequence is CATSRDRREPFTGELFF.

This clonotype registers medium-sized by frequency. This chain links TRBV6-5 with TRBJ2-2; TCRdb selects TRBD2, and the lack of DNA leaves this call unchecked. Germline assignment: CDR1 MNHEY and CDR2 SVGAGI. The CDR3 is 15 residues long. This CDR3 is CASSWTSGRTGELFF.

The chain links TRBV2 to TRBJ1-1; TCRdb calls TRBD1, which cannot be checked without DNA. Germline CDR1 reads SNHLY; CDR2 reads FYNNEI. The CDR3 is made up of 13 amino acids. CDR3 amino acids: CASSIGENTEAFF.

This clonotype is deemed medium-sized by its frequency. The genes are TRBV6-5 and TRBJ1-1; checking the TCRdb D call of TRBD1 is not possible without DNA. Germline CDR1 reads MNHEY; CDR2 reads SVGAGI. CDR3 size: 16 residues. This chain's CDR3 is CASSSPAGPKGTEAFF.